This is a list of T cell receptor beta chains from one sample in a study of PD-1 blockade in classical Hodgkin lymphoma. TCRdb's copy holds only in-frame clones and misses some; the assay was immunoSEQ multiplex PCR. This sample has about 40,000 clones, with around four fifths found just once. Here the sequenced sample was peripheral blood mononuclear cells (PBMCs), taken at baseline. These receptors were taken from a human donor with classical Hodgkin lymphoma. Both conserved end residues are part of each CDR3. D genes are given only for firm matches. Not all rows give a size; the values are once, few, many and, for expanded clones, a class.

j_gene,v_gene,abundance,d_gene,CDR3aa,CDR3nt
TRBJ2-7,TRBV10-3,medium-sized,TRBD2,CAISESPLRAGDYEQYF,TGTGCCATCAGTGAGTCCCCTCTAAGGGCGGGGGACTACGAGCAGTACTTC
TRBJ1-2,TRBV5-3,NA,TRBD1,CARSGDRGLGYTF,TGTGCCAGAAGCGGGGACAGGGGGCTTGGCTACACCTTC
TRBJ2-1,TRBV1,NA,NA,CTSSQDRAREQFF,TGCACCAGCAGCCAAGATCGGGCCCGTGAGCAGTTCTTC
TRBJ2-7,TRBV7-2,NA,NA,CASSPGRAYEQYF,TGTGCCAGCAGCCCCGGACGGGCCTACGAGCAGTACTTC
TRBJ1-4,TRBV6-6,once,NA,CASSSPDRNEKLFF,TGTGCCAGCAGTTCCCCGGACCGGAATGAAAAACTGTTTTTT
TRBJ2-3,TRBV29-1,NA,NA,CSVEGEGGTDTQYF,TGCAGCGTTGAAGGGGAAGGGGGGACAGATACGCAGTATTTT
TRBJ1-5,TRBV6-1,few,NA,CASSGTQPQHF,TGTGCCAGTAGCGGGACCCAGCCCCAGCATTTT
TRBJ2-3,TRBV7-3,NA,TRBD2,CASSLLAGGISTDTQYF,TGTGCCAGCAGCCTACTGGCGGGGGGGATTTCCACAGATACGCAGTATTTT
TRBJ2-2,TRBV6-6,NA,NA,CASSYVGTGELFF,TGTGCCAGCAGTTACGTGGGCACCGGGGAGCTGTTTTTT
TRBJ2-3,TRBV6-6,NA,TRBD1,CASSCDRDSLSDTQYF,TGTGCCAGCAGTTGCGACCGGGACAGTTTGTCCGATACGCAGTATTTT
TRBJ2-5,TRBV27,NA,NA,CASRIGDRGTKQYF,TGTGCCAGCAGGATAGGAGATCGGGGTACAAAGCAGTACTTC
TRBJ2-2,TRBV4-3,NA,NA,CASSQDQSVSGELFF,TGCGCCAGCAGCCAAGATCAAAGTGTGTCCGGGGAGCTGTTTTTT
TRBJ2-2,TRBV7-2,NA,NA,CASSLDNTGELFF,TGTGCCAGCAGCTTAGATAATACCGGGGAGCTGTTTTTT
TRBJ1-5,TRBV7-2,NA,NA,CASSLEGTSGQPQHF,TGTGCCAGCAGCTTAGAGGGGACAAGCGGTCAGCCCCAGCATTTT
TRBJ2-5,TRBV5-5,NA,TRBD2,CASSLKGNGGGWETQYF,TGTGCCAGCAGCTTGAAAGGAAACGGGGGAGGGTGGGAGACCCAGTACTTC
TRBJ1-2,TRBV5-8,once,NA,CASSKGHDYGYTF,TGTGCCAGCAGCAAGGGACACGACTATGGCTACACCTTC
TRBJ1-1,TRBV9,NA,NA,CASSIDGGRAFF,TGTGCCAGCAGTATAGACGGGGGGCGAGCTTTCTTT
TRBJ1-5,TRBV7-2,NA,TRBD1,CASSIRTGRGQPQHF,TGTGCCAGCAGCATACGGACAGGGAGGGGTCAGCCCCAGCATTTT
TRBJ1-4,TRBV2,NA,NA,CASSDSRGTEKLFF,TGTGCCAGCAGCGACAGCCGGGGGACGGAAAAACTGTTTTTT
TRBJ2-7,TRBV11-2,NA,TRBD1,CASSPGTGEGYEQYF,TGCGCCAGCAGCCCTGGGACAGGGGAGGGATACGAGCAGTACTTC
TRBJ1-2,TRBV11-2,NA,NA,CASSFNSYGYTF,TGTGCCAGCAGCTTTAATTCCTATGGCTACACCTTC
TRBJ2-5,TRBV19,NA,TRBD2,CASSIGLAGPGKTQYF,TGTGCCAGTAGTATAGGACTAGCGGGGCCTGGGAAGACCCAGTACTTC
TRBJ1-3,TRBV5-1,NA,TRBD1,CASSLGTGFGNTIYF,TGCGCCAGCAGCTTGGGGACAGGGTTCGGAAACACCATATATTTT
TRBJ2-1,TRBV6-5,NA,TRBD1,CASSYSTGVGYEQFF,TGTGCCAGCAGTTACTCTACAGGGGTCGGGTATGAGCAGTTCTTC
TRBJ1-5,TRBV9,once,NA,CASSPQGSNQPQHF,TGTGCCAGCAGCCCCCAGGGAAGCAATCAGCCCCAGCATTTT
TRBJ2-5,TRBV30,NA,NA,CAWKGYGETQYF,TGTGCCTGGAAGGGGTACGGGGAGACCCAGTACTTC
TRBJ1-2,TRBV4-3,NA,NA,CASSHAGRGYTF,TGCGCCAGCAGCCATGCCGGGAGGGGCTACACCTTC
TRBJ1-5,TRBV18,NA,NA,CASSARGGYSNQPQHF,TGTGCCAGCTCAGCTAGAGGGGGGTATAGCAATCAGCCCCAGCATTTT
TRBJ2-3,TRBV19,NA,NA,CASSKDQDTQYF,TGTGCCAGTAGTAAAGATCAAGATACGCAGTATTTT
TRBJ1-5,TRBV5-8,NA,NA,CASSLGLGVTQPQHF,TGTGCCAGCAGCTTGGGTTTAGGGGTCACTCAGCCCCAGCATTTT
TRBJ2-7,TRBV7-2,NA,NA,CASSLDPDYEQYF,TGTGCCAGCAGTTTAGACCCTGACTACGAGCAGTACTTC
TRBJ2-7,TRBV2,NA,NA,CASSEDRTYEQYF,TGTGCCAGCAGTGAAGACAGAACCTACGAGCAGTACTTC
TRBJ2-3,TRBV2,NA,NA,CASTPLGRRTGDTQYF,TGTGCCAGCACCCCCCTGGGCCGTAGGACGGGAGATACGCAGTATTTT
TRBJ2-3,TRBV7-9,few,TRBD2,CASSLIRGASGDTDTQYF,TGTGCCAGCAGCTTAATACGTGGGGCTAGCGGAGACACAGATACGCAGTATTTT
TRBJ2-3,TRBV29-1,many,NA,CSVEPWGGGTDTQYF,TGCAGCGTTGAGCCGTGGGGGGGCGGCACAGATACGCAGTATTTT
TRBJ2-2,TRBV7-3,NA,TRBD2,CASSASGGAQLFF,TGTGCCAGCAGCGCTAGCGGGGGGGCCCAGCTGTTTTTT
TRBJ2-6,TRBV23-1,NA,NA,CASSQPGGARADCSGANVLTF,TGCGCCAGCAGTCAACCAGGGGGGGCCAGGGCGGACTGCTCTGGGGCCAACGTCCTGACTTTC
TRBJ1-4,TRBV6-7,NA,NA,CASRIGEKLFF,TGTGCCAGCAGGATCGGTGAAAAACTGTTTTTT
TRBJ2-3,TRBV6-4,NA,NA,CASSEDGPDTQYF,TGTGCCAGCAGTGAGGATGGCCCAGATACGCAGTATTTT
TRBJ2-1,TRBV5-1,NA,NA,CASSLVELGGPGSYNEQFF,TGCGCCAGCAGCTTGGTGGAACTCGGGGGACCAGGGTCCTACAATGAGCAGTTCTTC
TRBJ1-4,TRBV7-9,NA,TRBD1,CASQDREGEKLFF,TGTGCCAGCCAGGACAGGGAGGGTGAAAAACTGTTTTTT
TRBJ2-2,TRBV2,NA,NA,CASSENSDSLWTGELFF,TGTGCCAGCAGTGAAAATTCCGACAGTCTGTGGACCGGGGAGCTGTTTTTT
TRBJ2-7,TRBV10-3,NA,NA,CAISESSMAYEQYF,TGTGCCATCAGTGAGTCGAGCATGGCCTACGAGCAGTACTTC
TRBJ2-1,TRBV18,NA,NA,CASSPLGVREGEQFF,TGTGCCAGCTCACCACTCGGGGTACGGGAAGGTGAGCAGTTCTTC
TRBJ2-7,TRBV7-2,NA,TRBD2,CASSLSGGAHEQYF,TGTGCCAGCAGCCTTAGCGGGGGGGCGCACGAGCAGTACTTC
TRBJ2-7,TRBV2,NA,NA,CASGAIDARFSYEQYF,TGTGCCAGCGGGGCCATCGACGCCAGATTCTCCTACGAGCAGTACTTC
TRBJ1-2,TRBV11-2,NA,NA,CASSLETGGAKGYTF,TGTGCCAGCAGCTTAGAAACAGGAGGGGCCAAGGGCTACACCTTC
TRBJ2-7,TRBV9,NA,TRBD1,CASSAGTGGYEQYF,TGTGCCAGCAGCGCCGGGACAGGGGGCTACGAGCAGTACTTC
TRBJ2-2,TRBV4-3,few,NA,CASSQGPQNTGELFF,TGCGCCAGCAGCCAAGGACCCCAGAACACCGGGGAGCTGTTTTTT
TRBJ2-5,TRBV9,NA,TRBD2,CASSVGVAGGETQYF,TGTGCCAGCAGCGTAGGAGTGGCGGGGGGGGAGACCCAGTACTTC
TRBJ2-7,TRBV5-4,NA,NA,CASRVDRDPTYEQYF,TGTGCCAGCAGAGTTGACCGGGACCCAACCTACGAGCAGTACTTC
TRBJ2-2,TRBV18,few,NA,CASSPRTGELFF,TGTGCCAGCTCACCACGTACCGGGGAGCTGTTTTTT
TRBJ2-1,TRBV6-1,few,NA,CASSARGAEEDEQFF,TGTGCCAGCAGTGCCAGGGGGGCCGAGGAGGATGAGCAGTTCTTC
TRBJ2-1,TRBV6-6,few,NA,CASSTLVGAKQFF,TGTGCCAGCAGCACATTAGTAGGGGCGAAGCAGTTCTTC
TRBJ2-7,TRBV9,few,NA,CASSPGALPDYEQYF,TGTGCCAGCAGCCCAGGGGCCCTCCCCGACTACGAGCAGTACTTC
TRBJ2-3,TRBV5-1,NA,TRBD2,CASSPPQTSGGSGDTQYF,TGCGCCAGCAGCCCCCCTCAGACTAGCGGGGGGTCAGGAGATACGCAGTATTTT
TRBJ2-7,TRBV11-2,NA,NA,CASSLFVGSYEQYF,TGTGCCAGCAGCTTATTCGTCGGCTCCTACGAGCAGTACTTC
TRBJ2-3,TRBV29-1,NA,TRBD1,CSVEGDRGRADTQYF,TGCAGCGTTGAGGGGGACAGGGGGCGAGCAGATACGCAGTATTTT